A single TCR beta chain is shown here with its context. The antigen remains undetermined. For every donor, one blood sample of 2 to 2.5 ml was drawn. Each sample's cDNA came from eight separate reactions. Amplification of TCRalpha and TCRbeta cDNA involved two nested PCRs that ran for about 17 and 10 cycles. TCRdb reprocessed the 5' RACE reads and reports one entry per CDR3 protein, with no DNA. There are some 400,000 distinct CDR3 sequences in the sample, with more than 2% held by the top ten. The sample is drawn from a study of monozygotic twins with inflammatory bowel disease. Whole-study findings and limits: IBD patients share fewer clonotypes with other people than healthy twins do, especially with disease activity.

This CDR3 comprises 13 residues. Germline CDR1 reads MNHEY; CDR2 reads SVGAGI. The chain joins TRBV6-5 to TRBJ2-5; TCRdb's D call of TRBD2 is untestable without DNA. The sequencing sample was made of blood. The sequence came from a human donor with ulcerative colitis or Crohn's disease, or a healthy co-twin of an affected twin (not recorded which). The CDR3 sequence is CASKLAGKETQYF.